The entry that follows covers one T cell receptor beta chain sequence. This clonotype was seen many times. The antigen this receptor binds is unknown. No much larger clone exists at a distance of one base, and base qualities are not known. This entry belongs to a study of naive and memory T cell subsets (dated by TCRdb to about 2017). With respect to the entire study: Sorted naive and memory T cell subsets from peripheral blood were analyzed in the study using a UMI-based, open-source pipeline for TCR alpha and beta sequencing. IgG serology results and the functional CMV T cell responses were in complete agreement. RNA was DNase-treated and reverse transcribed with TCR constant-region primers, mostly using SuperScript III. Overall results and qualifications from the work: Clonotypes were defined as single alpha or beta chain sequences, not paired alpha/beta receptors. TCR abundance followed a power law whose exponent differed between naive and memory subsets but was consistent across the three individuals. The repertoire findings for the naive and memory subsets could not be validated against a ground truth, as none was available. In both CD4 and CD8 cells, the Gini index increased while Shannon and inverse Simpson diversity decreased from naive through CM, EM and EMRA. After error correction, only a single occurrence was seen for over 95% of naive TCR sequences, so much steeper abundance distributions were produced than in memory subsets. RNA-based TCR counts may be influenced by expression changes linked to T cell activation and differentiation.

Library preparation used UMI-ligation and nested PCR. An equimolar mix of two oligonucleotides covering both TRBC1 and TRBC2 was used as the beta constant-region primer. A single-stranded oligonucleotide carrying the SP2 primer and a 12-nucleotide UMI was ligated to the 3' end of the cDNA by T4 RNA ligase 1. Four rounds of PCR, combining the SP2 primer with nested alpha and beta constant-region primers, were used to amplify the ligated cDNA. Incubation of the ligation reaction was carried out at 16 degrees C for about 20-25 hours. PCR2 was usually performed as a SYBR Green qPCR and halted at a preset threshold so that over-amplification would not occur. Apart from the first purification, every purification step used Agencourt AMPure XP magnetic beads. Library quantification was done by Qubit, followed by a TapeStation check on which the main peak was expected at around 650 bp. Pooled libraries were sequenced on an Illumina MiSeq with v2 2x251 paired-end kits, typically giving roughly 0.9-2.1 million reads per sample. Each sample was pooled at approximately 4.3 nM, and about 4.5-8% PhiX was included to help cluster recognition. Processing in the source paper ran as follows. FASTQ reads processed by Demultiplexor were assigned V and J genes by Decombinator through tag matching that tolerated a single base-pair mismatch. Collapsinator relied on UMIs to fix sequencing errors as well as frequency errors caused by PCR heterogeneity. CDR3Translator translated TCRs and extracted CDR3s from the conserved cysteine to the FGXG phenylalanine, flagging non-productive sequences. Gini, Shannon entropy and inverse Simpson indices were calculated on repertoires subsampled to equal numbers of UMI-defined TCRs. Power-law fits to clonotype abundance distributions were performed by maximum likelihood within the linear range. When run on a single naive CD8 sample, MIGEC and the pipeline yielded similar UMI counts, similar unique TCR numbers and similar clonal distributions. The repertoires were searched for under 7,500 CMV-associated CDR3 sequences that had been compiled from VDJdb and a published dataset. TCRdb took the public reads, trimmed them with fastp at Q25, ran MiXCR for clone calling and kept in-frame beta chains. Each CDR3 protein appears once, grouped with its most common genes and DNA. In this record, the V and J calls reflect TCRdb's handling and not the investigators' own analysis. Within this sample are fewer than 30,000 distinct CDR3 sequences, with roughly 10% of them counted one time only. Roughly 15% of the sample rests with the top ten.

TCR alpha and beta chain libraries were amplified separately from the second PCR step onward. CMV status of each donor was established by measuring IFNgamma production from CD4+ T cells after fresh PBMCs were stimulated overnight with CMV viral lysate. Miltenyi beads were used first to positively select CD4 T cells, and CD8 T cells were then positively selected from the CD4-negative fraction. Cells were stained for CD3, CD4, CD8, CD45RA, CD27 and a live/dead dye and were sorted on a BD Aria II into four subsets based on CD45RA and CD27. For sorting, CD45RA-CD27- cells were defined as effector memory cells, while CD45RA+CD27- cells were defined as EMRA cells. Blood was obtained from three healthy volunteers, and the blood from each volunteer was fractionated into CD4 and CD8 T cells and subsequently into four differentiation subsets. Around 120 ml of peripheral blood was drawn per donor, and PBMC were isolated by Ficoll-Paque PLUS density-gradient centrifugation. After sorting, cells were lysed in RLT buffer, RNA was extracted using a Qiagen RNeasy kit, and the extracted RNA was stored at -80 degrees C.

Sequencing was carried out using effector memory CD4+ T cells from blood. The cell subset or site label corresponds to: effector memory, CD45RA- CD27-. The clonotype originates from a human donor in good health.

This receptor has the CDR3 CSVELGSGSYNEQFF. The sequenced DNA: TGCAGCGTTGAATTAGGGTCGGGCTCCTACAATGAGCAGTTCTTC. The chain is assembled from TRBV29-1 and TRBJ2-1, with no confidently assigned D gene. From cysteine to phenylalanine, the CDR3 is 15 amino acids long. The retained sequence is limited to the CDR3, 45 bases, with the frame set at the first base. A distance of 11 bases separates the germline ends of V and J, which lose 2 bases and 0 bases respectively. CDR1 SQVTM and CDR2 ANQGSEA were looked up in the germline V gene.